The 15 T cell receptor beta chains presented below share a single source sample, sequenced in a study of T cell responses to AZD1222 COVID-19 vaccine. The assay was immunoSEQ multiplex PCR, and TCRdb's table has in-frame clones only and misses some. The sample consists of about 140,000 clones, over 90% of them appearing once. The material was peripheral blood, obtained on day 0 of AZD1222 vaccination. All receptors derive from an adult in good health.

This clone was counted once. The rearrangement joins TRBV24-1 to TRBJ2-5, with D possibly matching TRBD1 (6 bases). Trimming took off 0 bases at V and 5 bases at J, with 15 bases between the two ends. CDR1 KGHDR and CDR2 SFDVKD come from the germline V gene. This CDR3 has 16 residues. In DNA form, the CDR3 reads TGTGCCACCAGTGATTTGGGACGAACAGGGATGGAGACCCAGTACTTC. Protein: CATSDLGRTGMETQYF.

This clone has just one count. V is TRBV5-1 and J is TRBJ1-4; TRBD1 matches 7 bases. The germline gives CDR1 SGHRS, CDR2 YFSETQ. The V segment lost 4 bases and the J segment 3 bases; nucleotides outside the gene matches: 6. The CDR3 runs 15 residues. In DNA form, the CDR3 reads TGCGCCAGCAGCCAAGGGGGCGAGGCTAATGAAAAACTGTTTTTT. Its translation is CASSQGGEANEKLFF.

The rearrangement links TRBV7-2 to TRBJ1-2; 8 positions match TRBD1. The germline CDR1 and CDR2 sequences are SGHTA and FQGNSA. Trimming cost V 8 bases and J 0 bases; bases outside gene matches: 5. The CDR3 sequence is 14 residues long. The CDR3 is CASGQQGANYGYTF. Written as DNA, the CDR3 is TGTGCCAGCGGACAACAGGGGGCTAACTATGGCTACACCTTC.

The V call is TRBV3-1 (or the pseudogene TRBV3-2), the J call TRBJ2-2, with TRBD1 identical over 8 bases. Germline values: CDR1 LGHDT, CDR2 YNNKEL (reference sequence). The CDR3 runs 16 residues. V shed 1 base, J shed 2 bases, and the junction held 3 bases outside the gene matches. CDR3 DNA sequence: TGTGCCAGCAGCCAAGGACAGGGGACCAACACCGGGGAGCTGTTTTTT. Translation gives CASSQGQGTNTGELFF.

The chain recombines TRBV24-1 with TRBJ2-3, with TRBD1 identical over 8 bases. This CDR3 is 16 amino acids long. Per germline, CDR1 KGHDR and CDR2 SFDVKD. V lost 4 bases to trimming and J lost 2 bases; unmatched junction nucleotides: 7. CDR3 region: CATSDGQGFSTDTQYF. The CDR3 nucleotides read TGTGCCACCAGTGACGGACAGGGTTTTTCCACAGATACGCAGTATTTT.

The chain employs TRBV10-3 and TRBJ2-6; 7 bases align to TRBD1. The CDR3 contains 18 residues. Germline V lookup: CDR1 ENHRY, CDR2 SYGVKD. V lost 2 bases to trimming and J lost 0 bases; unmatched junction nucleotides: 7. CDR3 loop: CAISEMRGGHSGANVLTF. The CDR3 DNA reads as TGTGCCATCAGTGAGATGAGAGGGGGCCACTCTGGGGCCAACGTCCTGACTTTC.

This chain connects TRBV5-1 to TRBJ2-7, with TRBD1 matching over 7 bases. J was trimmed by 2 bases and V by 5 bases; bases with no gene match: 7. The CDR3 loop spans 14 amino acids. Looked up from germline, CDR1 is SGHRS and CDR2 is YFSETQ. The DNA for the CDR3 is TGCGCCAGCAGTCAGAAGGGGGCACCCTACGAGCAGTACTTC. It is translated as CASSQKGAPYEQYF. Filled out from reference TRBV5-1 and TRBJ2-7, the complete variable domain reads KAGVTQTPRYLIKTRGQQVTLSCSPISGHRSVSWYQQTPGQGLQFLFEYFSETQRNKGNFPGRFSGRQFSNSRSEMNVSTLELGDSALYLCASSQKGAPYEQYFGPGTRLTVT.

The chain recombines TRBV6-4 with TRBJ2-5; D is unresolved. Looked up from germline, CDR1 is MRHNA and CDR2 is SNTAGT. Deletions cut 5 bases from V and 4 bases from J, with 17 bases between. The CDR3 totals 15 residues. CDR3 sequence: CASSRTPNRGETQYF. The CDR3 bases are TGTGCCAGCAGTAGAACTCCAAACCGCGGAGAGACCCAGTACTTC.

The chain couples TRBV12-5 to TRBJ2-5, with D hard to call. V was shortened by 1 base and J by 4 bases, with 10 bases between the two germline ends. The CDR3 is 14 residues long. Looked up from germline, CDR1 is LGHNT and CDR2 is FRNRAP. The CDR3 bases are TGTGCTAGTGGTTTGGCGATAATCCCAGAGACCCAGTACTTC. Protein: CASGLAIIPETQYF. Full variable domain (rest looked up from reference TRBV12-5 and TRBJ2-5): DARVTQTPRHKVTEMGQEVTMRCQPILGHNTVFWYRQTMMQGLELLAYFRNRAPLDDSGMPKDRFSAEMPDATLATLKIQPSEPRDSAVYFCASGLAIIPETQYFGPGTRLLVL.

A single count supports this clone. V gene TRBV29-1 combines with J gene TRBJ1-2; D not resolved. The V end was cut by 4 bases, the J end by 2 bases, with 14 bases between. The CDR3 contains 14 residues. Looked up from germline, CDR1 is SQVTM and CDR2 is ANQGSEA. CDR3 amino acids: CSVVTGVPNYGYTF. CDR3 coding DNA: TGCAGCGTTGTAACCGGGGTACCAAACTATGGCTACACCTTC.

The rearrangement links TRBV30 to TRBJ1-1; D perhaps matches TRBD1 (5 bases). CDR1 is GTSNPN and CDR2 is SVGIG in the germline V gene (reference sequence). CDR3 length equals 15 residues. Between the trimmed V and J ends, which lost 5 bases and 2 bases, there was a span of 18 bases. The CDR3 protein is CAWFKLGRSNTEAFF. The CDR3 region has the DNA TGTGCCTGGTTCAAACTGGGACGGTCCAACACTGAAGCTTTCTTT.

The chain combines TRBV2 with TRBJ2-1; the D gene is possibly TRBD1 (6 bases). The V gene lost 6 bases and the J gene lost 0 bases, with 9 bases spanning the gap. CDR3 length: 14 residues. Per germline, CDR1 SNHLY and CDR2 FYNNEI. CDR3 bases: TGTGCCAGCAGAATAGGGGGCTCCTACAATGAGCAGTTCTTC. It is translated as CASRIGGSYNEQFF.

This chain uses TRBV5-8 with TRBJ1-4, with D hard to call. This CDR3 is 14 amino acids long. Germline V gene sequence: CDR1 SGHTS, CDR2 YDEGEE. V shed 5 bases and J shed 4 bases, with 12 bases lying between them. CDR3 nucleotide sequence: TGTGCCAGCAGGCAAACTCGGAATAATGAAAAACTGTTTTTT. This sequence encodes CASRQTRNNEKLFF.

The chain links TRBV19 to TRBJ1-5; no definite D call. Germline CDR1 and CDR2: LNHDA and SQIVND (reference sequence). CDR3 length equals 14 residues. V was pared by 5 bases and J by 1 base, with 9 bases between. CDR3 coding DNA: TGTGCCAGTAGTCGGATGGGGAGCAATCAGCCCCAGCATTTT. It is translated as CASSRMGSNQPQHF.

The chain links TRBV7-9 to TRBJ2-7; D is uncertain. CDR1 and CDR2 from the germline V gene are SEHNR and FQNEAQ (reference sequence). There are 13 residues in the CDR3. Trimming shortened V by 4 bases and J by 0 bases, and 7 bases separated the two germline ends. The CDR3 DNA sequence: TGTGCCAGCAGCTCACCGAGCTCCTACGAGCAGTACTTC. Its translation is CASSSPSSYEQYF.